One and the same sample provided the 21 T cell receptor beta chains below, sequenced in a study of T-cell memory formation after mild COVID-19. TCRdb redid the calling of the 5' RACE reads with MiXCR, one entry per CDR3 protein. This table has some 150,000 distinct CDR3 sequences, roughly 24% appearing once. The sample taken for sequencing was PBMCs or a T cell subset sorted from them (not recorded which). These receptors were collected from an adult woman who had mild COVID-19 (a few samples of this study predate the infection). Cell type and time point are not known.

This clonotype turned up a few times. CDR3 amino acids: CATSPGGDYNEQFF. The CDR3 coding sequence is TGTGCCACCTCCCCGGGGGGGGACTACAATGAGCAGTTCTTC. This sequence joins TRBV19 and TRBJ2-1; 8 bases align to TRBD2. The CDR3 consists of 14 residues. The germline V gene encodes CDR1 LNHDA and CDR2 SQIVND (reference sequence). The V gene end was trimmed by 10 bases and the J gene end by 3 bases; junction bases not matched to a gene: 8.

A few counts support this clonotype. The chain employs TRBV7-8 and TRBJ1-2; possible D gene TRBD1, 5 bases. Germline loops: CDR1 SGHVS, CDR2 FQNEAQ. Trimming took off 1 base at V and 4 bases at J, with 10 bases between the two ends. CDR3 length: 14 residues. CDR3 loop: CASSLEGGTYGYTF. Here the CDR3 DNA reads TGTGCCAGCAGCTTAGAGGGAGGGACCTATGGCTACACCTTC. Variable domain in full (rest from reference TRBV7-8 and TRBJ1-2): GAGVSQSPRYKVAKRGQDVALRCDPISGHVSLFWYQQALGQGPEFLTYFQNEAQLDKSGLPSDRFFAERPEGSVSTLKIQRTQQEDSAVYLCASSLEGGTYGYTFGSGTRLTVV.

The gene calls are TRBV2 and TRBJ2-3; D is undetermined. The CDR3 spans 13 residues. V was clipped by 3 bases and J by 1 base, with 5 bases between them. Germline values: CDR1 SNHLY, CDR2 FYNNEI. The CDR3 nucleotides are TGTGCCAGCAGTGAGCCCGGCACAGATACGCAGTATTTT. Residues: CASSEPGTDTQYF. The full variable domain, with the rest looked up from reference TRBV2 and TRBJ2-3, is EPEVTQTPSHQVTQMGQEVILRCVPISNHLYFYWYRQILGQKVEFLVSFYNNEISEKSEIFDDQFSVERPDGSNFTLKIRSTKLEDSAMYFCASSEPGTDTQYFGPGTRLTVL.

This clonotype was counted between two and nine times. The rearrangement links TRBV7-9 to TRBJ1-2; D unresolved. This CDR3 is 12 amino acids long. V was pared by 1 base and J by 6 bases, with 6 bases between. The germline gives CDR1 SEHNR, CDR2 FQNEAQ (reference sequence). The DNA of the CDR3 is TGTGCCAGCAGCTTAGGGTCAAATGGCTACACCTTC. It translates to CASSLGSNGYTF.

In this sample, this clonotype turned up a few times. This chain links TRBV9 with TRBJ2-5; 8 positions agree with TRBD2. Trimming took 4 bases from V and 4 from J; bases not matched to a gene: 12. CDR1 and CDR2 (germline): SGDLS, YYNGEE. The CDR3 consists of 16 residues. CDR3 coding DNA: TGTGCCAGCAGCTCCGGGGGGGCCGGGGATGGAGAGACCCAGTACTTC. Translation: CASSSGGAGDGETQYF.

Only one count was recorded for this clonotype. This chain uses TRBV12-5 with TRBJ2-1; weak D call: TRBD2 (5 bases). The CDR3 length is 15 residues. CDR1 LGHNT and CDR2 FRNRAP come from the germline V gene. The V end was cut by 5 bases, the J end by 2 bases, with 13 bases between. This CDR3 is CASGDGLFPYNEQFF. DNA of the CDR3: TGTGCTAGTGGTGACGGACTTTTTCCCTACAATGAGCAGTTCTTC. Filled out from reference TRBV12-5 and TRBJ2-1, the complete variable domain reads DARVTQTPRHKVTEMGQEVTMRCQPILGHNTVFWYRQTMMQGLELLAYFRNRAPLDDSGMPKDRFSAEMPDATLATLKIQPSEPRDSAVYFCASGDGLFPYNEQFFGPGTRLTVL.

A few counts support this clonotype. The chain recombines TRBV27 with TRBJ1-2; D is unresolved. Trimming took off 5 bases at V and 4 bases at J, with 11 bases between the two ends. Per the germline V gene, CDR1 is MNHEY and CDR2 is SMNVEV (reference sequence). The length of the CDR3 is 13 residues. The CDR3, as DNA: TGTGCCAGCAGTACCAGGACGAGCTATGGCTACACCTTC. Translation gives CASSTRTSYGYTF.

The sample holds a few counts of this clonotype. J is TRBJ1-1 and V is TRBV11-2; D unresolved. The CDR3 runs 12 residues. Deletions cut 5 bases from V and 10 bases from J, with 14 bases between. CDR1 is SGHAT, CDR2 FQNNGV, per germline. The CDR3 DNA reads as TGTGCCAGCAGCCAGGACGGAGTTGGAGCTTTCTTT. Protein product: CASSQDGVGAFF.

The CDR3 bases are TGTGCCAGTAGTATCGTCGGTAATCAGCCCCAGCATTTT. Translation: CASSIVGNQPQHF. The chain combines TRBV19 with TRBJ1-5, with no clear D. This CDR3 spans 13 amino acids. The V end was cut by 3 bases, the J end by 4 bases, with 7 bases between. Germline V gives CDR1 LNHDA, CDR2 SQIVND (reference sequence).

In its sample, this clonotype was seen a few times. V gene TRBV7-2 combines with J gene TRBJ2-5; maybe TRBD1 (6 bases). The CDR3 consists of 16 residues. Germline CDR1 and CDR2: SGHTA and FQGNSA. The ends were cut back, 6 bases at V and 4 bases at J, with 21 bases in the middle. CDR3 DNA sequence: TGTGCCAGCAGGGGCTATACGGCAGGGGTCGGAGAGACCCAGTACTTC. This codes for CASRGYTAGVGETQYF. Using reference TRBV7-2 and TRBJ2-5 for the parts outside the CDR3, the full variable domain is GAGVSQSPSNKVTEKGKDVELRCDPISGHTALYWYRQSLGQGLEFLIYFQGNSAPDKSGLPSDRFSAERTGGSVSTLTIQRTQQEDSAVYLCASRGYTAGVGETQYFGPGTRLLVL.

This sequence joins TRBV15 and TRBJ2-7; 8 bases are shared with TRBD1. Per the germline V gene, CDR1 is LNHNV and CDR2 is YYDKDF (reference sequence). The ends lost 2 bases at V and 5 bases at J; junction bases unmatched: 5. CDR3 length: 14 amino acids. CDR3 sequence (DNA): TGTGCCACCAGCAGACTGACAGGGGACCACGAGCAGTACTTC. This codes for CATSRLTGDHEQYF.

This clonotype has only a few counts. V is TRBV23-1 and J is TRBJ2-7; D might be TRBD1 (5 bases). TRBV23-1 is known as an ORF, though its function is uncertain. V gave up 0 bases and J gave up 0 bases, with 12 bases separating them. CDR3 length: 16 residues. The CDR3 DNA is TGCGCCAGCAGTCAATCAAGCCGTGACAGCTCCTACGAGCAGTACTTC. Translation gives CASSQSSRDSSYEQYF.

V and J are TRBV12-3 or TRBV12-4 and TRBJ2-2; a weak D match, TRBD2 (6 bases). Trimming shortened V by 3 bases and J by 2 bases, and 16 bases separated the two germline ends. This CDR3 region has 17 residues. This CDR3 is CASSFYSGPINTGELFF. CDR3 DNA sequence: TGTGCCAGCAGTTTCTATAGCGGACCTATCAACACCGGGGAGCTGTTTTTT.

This chain joins TRBV6-5 and TRBJ1-2; 9 nucleotides line up with TRBD1. Trimming cost V 2 bases and J 5 bases; bases outside gene matches: 6. CDR3 size: 15 residues. The germline V gene has CDR1 MNHEY and CDR2 SVGAGI. CDR3 bases: TGTGCCAGCAGTTACGGGACAGGGAGTGGATATGGCTACACCTTC. This sequence encodes CASSYGTGSGYGYTF.

This clonotype has just a few counts. The rearrangement joins TRBV25-1 to TRBJ2-2; D is perhaps TRBD2 (7 bases). CDR1 is MGHDK, CDR2 SYGVNS, per germline. Trimming pared 8 bases from V and 4 bases from J, leaving 14 bases between. The CDR3 length is 14 residues. CDR3 nucleotides: TGTGCCAGCGGTGGCGGGGGCTCCACCGGGGAGCTGTTTTTT. It translates to CASGGGGSTGELFF.

The J gene is TRBJ1-5, the V gene TRBV5-6; 12 nucleotides match TRBD1. The V gene end was trimmed by 3 bases and the J gene end by 0 bases; junction bases not matched to a gene: 7. Germline values: CDR1 SGHDT, CDR2 YYEEEE. The CDR3 runs 18 residues. CDR3 bases: TGTGCCAGCAGCTGGGGACAGGGGGCGGCTAATAGCAATCAGCCCCAGCATTTT. Protein sequence: CASSWGQGAANSNQPQHF.

V and J are TRBV6-5 and TRBJ2-7; possible D gene TRBD1, 5 bases. The CDR3 runs 15 residues. The V and J ends lost 8 bases and 3 bases respectively, with 20 bases between them. The V gene's germline CDR1 is MNHEY and CDR2 SVGAGI. The CDR3 DNA reads as TGTGCCAGCGGGCGGCCTGGGGCACTCATCTACGAGCAGTACTTC. It translates to CASGRPGALIYEQYF.

This chain connects TRBV7-6 to TRBJ2-3; D ambiguous. Germline V gene lookup returns CDR1 SGHVS and CDR2 FNYEAQ. Trimming pared 5 bases from V and 1 base from J, leaving 7 bases between. The CDR3 totals 13 residues. CDR3 sequence (DNA): TGTGCCAGCAGCCCGCTCCGCACAGATACGCAGTATTTT. Protein product: CASSPLRTDTQYF.

The J gene is TRBJ2-7, the V gene TRBV6-6, with 8 bases that match TRBD2. The germline gives CDR1 MNHNY, CDR2 SVGAGI (reference sequence). The CDR3 length is 16 residues. The J segment lost 3 bases and the V segment lost 11 bases, leaving 18 bases of the junction unmatched. This CDR3 reads CAREPGGGRPYYEQYF. CDR3 bases: TGTGCCCGGGAACCGGGGGGCGGGAGGCCTTACTACGAGCAGTACTTC.

The rearrangement links TRBV7-9 to TRBJ1-2; 9 nucleotides agree with TRBD1. V trimming: 3 bases; J trimming: 5 bases; junction bases outside the gene matches: 19. CDR1 SEHNR and CDR2 FQNEAQ come from the germline V gene (reference sequence). The CDR3 covers 19 residues. The CDR3 DNA reads TGTGCCAGCAGCTTGGCCAGGGGACAGGGCGCAATCGGACGATATGGCTACACCTTC. Encoded protein: CASSLARGQGAIGRYGYTF.

This clonotype turned up a few times. The chain joins TRBV6-5 to TRBJ1-1; perhaps TRBD1 as D (5 bases). In germline, CDR1 is MNHEY, CDR2 SVGAGI. Trimming removed 6 bases at V and 9 bases at J, with 14 bases between. There are 12 residues in the CDR3. The CDR3 protein is CASSPDMAKAFF. The CDR3 coding sequence is TGTGCCAGCAGCCCGGACATGGCGAAAGCTTTCTTT.